This T cell receptor beta chain appears in the sequencing data of a study of T cell changes during pregnancy in multiple sclerosis. Sequencing used immunoSEQ multiplex PCR; TCRdb keeps in-frame clones, though not all of them. The table includes nearly 110,000 clones, roughly 90% detected once. The source material was peripheral blood, sampled in the third trimester of pregnancy. This clonotype was sampled from a female donor in good health, enrolled as a control in a pregnancy study.

CDR3 coding DNA: TGTGCCAGCAGCCAATTTGAAGGGACAGTCAATCAGCCCCAGCATTTT. Its translation: CASSQFEGTVNQPQHF. The chain joins TRBV4-2 to TRBJ1-5; 7 bases are shared with TRBD1. CDR1 and CDR2 from the germline V gene are LGHNA and YNFKEQ. The ends lost 2 bases at V and 3 bases at J; junction bases unmatched: 7. The CDR3 is 16 amino acids.